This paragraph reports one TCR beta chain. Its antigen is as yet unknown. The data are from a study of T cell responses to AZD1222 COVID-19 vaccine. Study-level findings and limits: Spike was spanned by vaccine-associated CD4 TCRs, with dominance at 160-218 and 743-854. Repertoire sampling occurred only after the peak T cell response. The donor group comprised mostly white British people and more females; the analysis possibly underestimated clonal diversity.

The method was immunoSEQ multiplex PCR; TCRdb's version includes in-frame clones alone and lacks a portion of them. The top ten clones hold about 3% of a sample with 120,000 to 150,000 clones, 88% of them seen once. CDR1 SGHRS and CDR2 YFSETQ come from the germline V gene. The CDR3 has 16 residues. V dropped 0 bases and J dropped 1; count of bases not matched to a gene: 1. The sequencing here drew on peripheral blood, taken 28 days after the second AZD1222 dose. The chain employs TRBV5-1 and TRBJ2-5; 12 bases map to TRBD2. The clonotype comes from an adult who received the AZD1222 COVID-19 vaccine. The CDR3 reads CASSLGTSGAQETQYF. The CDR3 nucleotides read TGCGCCAGCAGCTTGGGGACTAGCGGGGCCCAAGAGACCCAGTACTTC.